The subject of this entry is one TCR beta chain. Data came from immunoSEQ multiplex PCR; TCRdb stores just in-frame clones and leaves some out. The sample holds about 400,000 clones, 83% seen once. The data were obtained in a study of Ad26.COV2.S vaccination and SARS-CoV-2 variants. Regarding treatment: about 20 received Ad26.COV2.S at low or high dose, single or two shots; about 5 received placebo; per-sample allocation not given. Samples analyzed were those drawn on day 63 after the first vaccine or placebo injection. Germline lookup yields CDR1 LNHDA and CDR2 SQIVND (reference sequence). CDR3 length: 15 residues. The V end was cut by 5 bases, the J end by 1 base, with 15 bases between.

Sample: peripheral blood, taken in a trial of Ad26.COV2.S vaccine versus placebo. The chain couples TRBV19 to TRBJ2-7, with a tentative D call TRBD1 (7 bases). This TCR derives from a person between 18 and 59 years old who received the Ad26.COV2.S COVID-19 vaccine or a placebo. CDR3 sequence (DNA): TGTGCCAGTAGTTCTCAGACAGGGACTTCCTACGAGCAGTACTTC. It is translated as CASSSQTGTSYEQYF.